The T cell receptor beta chain under discussion was sequenced for a study of blood T cell repertoires in COVID-19. Turning to the study itself: Samples came from the United States, Italy and Spain, spanning acute and convalescent COVID-19. The cDNA or gDNA used as material had been derived from T cells, B-cell-depleted T cells, or PBMCs.

V was pared by 4 bases and J by 7 bases, with 13 bases between. The CDR3 consists of 13 residues. Germline V gene sequence: CDR1 LGHDT, CDR2 YNNKEL (reference sequence). Original processing methods: Amplifying reference gene primers gave estimates of nucleated cell counts. Generated by immunoSEQ multiplex PCR, the TCRdb table keeps only in-frame clones and is missing some. Clone size and V and J calls were adopted from that table, with D and trimming inferred from the DNA. This table has roughly 230,000 clones, more than 65% appearing once. This sequence joins TRBV3-1 (or the pseudogene TRBV3-2) and TRBJ1-1; D perhaps matches TRBD1 (5 bases). The sequencing sample was made of peripheral blood. The source of this sequence is a man over 45 with active or convalescent COVID-19. DNA of the CDR3: TGTGCCAGCAGCCGGGGCAGCAGTTTTGAAGCTTTCTTT. Translation: CASSRGSSFEAFF.